The next 23 T cell receptor beta chains were all read from a single sample in a study of CD8 T cells in Susac syndrome. After extraction with the RNeasy kit, about 0.45 to 1 ug of the RNA was reverse transcribed using random hexamers. TCRdb fed the immunoSEQ multiplex PCR reads into MiXCR, producing one record per CDR3 protein. The table records about 130,000 distinct CDR3 sequences, about 95% of them present only once. Source material: CD4+ T cells from PBMCs. The origin of the receptors is a human donor in good health.

The DNA for the CDR3 is TGCAGTGCTAGAGATGGAGCAGGGAACCAAGAGACCCAGTACTTC. Its protein is CSARDGAGNQETQYF. J is TRBJ2-5 and V is TRBV20-1, with D tentatively TRBD1 (5 bases). The CDR3 consists of 15 residues. CDR1 DFQATT and CDR2 SNEGSKA come from the germline V gene (reference sequence). Trimming removed 0 bases at V and 0 bases at J, with 11 bases between.

Written as DNA, the CDR3 is TGTGCCAGCAGCCAAGATCCCCAGCGGAGTTGGGAGCAGTACTTC. Its protein product is CASSQDPQRSWEQYF. The chain is built from TRBV14 and TRBJ2-7; perhaps TRBD2 as D (5 bases). The CDR3 has 15 residues. Germline V gene data show CDR1 as SGHDN and CDR2 as FVKESK. V was trimmed by 0 bases and J by 7 bases, leaving 16 bases between them.

The J gene is TRBJ2-3, the V gene TRBV20-1; no firm D call. V was trimmed by 3 bases and J by 6 bases, leaving 16 bases between them. There are 14 residues in the CDR3. Germline lookup yields CDR1 DFQATT and CDR2 SNEGSKA (reference sequence). The chain's CDR3 is CSASSPLKGDTQYF. Here the CDR3 DNA reads TGCAGTGCTAGCTCTCCCCTTAAGGGCGATACGCAGTATTTT.

The rearrangement uses TRBV19 and TRBJ2-7, with D tentatively TRBD1 (5 bases). This CDR3 comprises 13 residues. V lost 10 bases and J 3 bases, leaving 16 bases between the germline ends. Germline V gives CDR1 LNHDA, CDR2 SQIVND (reference sequence). The CDR3 sequence is CATRLSQGYEQYF. The CDR3 DNA is TGTGCCACACGACTCTCTCAGGGCTACGAGCAGTACTTC.

The count of this clonotype is one. The chain joins TRBV7-9 to TRBJ1-4, with D possibly being TRBD1 (5 bases). Germline lookup yields CDR1 SEHNR and CDR2 FQNEAQ (reference sequence). Trimming took off 5 bases at V and 0 bases at J, with 13 bases between the two ends. This CDR3 has 16 amino acids. Written as DNA, the CDR3 is TGTGCCAGCAGCGCCGGACAAATTGCAACTAATGAAAAACTGTTTTTT. Its protein product is CASSAGQIATNEKLFF.

The CDR3 DNA reads as TGCGCCAGCAGCTTGGAACCGTCTACTAACTATGGCTACACCTTC. Translating gives CASSLEPSTNYGYTF. V and J are TRBV5-1 and TRBJ1-2; D remains ambiguous. Germline CDR1 and CDR2: SGHRS and YFSETQ. The V end lost 0 bases, the J end lost 0 bases, and 9 bases lay between the germline ends. The CDR3 sequence is 15 residues long. Together with reference TRBV5-1 and TRBJ1-2, the CDR3 gives the full variable domain: KAGVTQTPRYLIKTRGQQVTLSCSPISGHRSVSWYQQTPGQGLQFLFEYFSETQRNKGNFPGRFSGRQFSNSRSEMNVSTLELGDSALYLCASSLEPSTNYGYTFGSGTRLTVV.

The rearrangement links TRBV25-1 to TRBJ2-7; D possibly corresponds to TRBD1 (6 bases). The CDR3 is 14 amino acids. The germline V and J ends were trimmed by 3 bases and 1 base, with 10 bases remaining between them. Germline V gene lookup returns CDR1 MGHDK and CDR2 SYGVNS. The CDR3 coding sequence is TGTGCCAGCAGTGACGGTGGACAGTCCTACGAGCAGTACTTC. It yields the protein CASSDGGQSYEQYF.

This clonotype was seen just once. The chain links TRBV3-1 to TRBJ1-2, with D unresolved. Trimming pared 0 bases from V and 3 bases from J, leaving 11 bases between. Germline CDR1 LGHDT, CDR2 YNNKEL (reference sequence). This CDR3 has 15 residues. This CDR3 is CASSQDPLLDYGYTF. The CDR3 DNA follows: TGTGCCAGCAGCCAAGATCCTCTCCTCGACTATGGCTACACCTTC.

In its sample, this clonotype was seen once. The chain links TRBV19 to TRBJ1-2, with D uncertain. V gave up 5 bases and J gave up 3 bases, with 13 bases separating them. The CDR3 contains 14 residues. Germline V gene data show CDR1 as LNHDA and CDR2 as SQIVND (reference sequence). In nucleotides, the CDR3 is TGTGCCAGTAGTTTGCCCGGGGTGCACTATGGCTACACCTTC. Protein: CASSLPGVHYGYTF.

The rearrangement joins TRBV7-2 to TRBJ2-1; 8 nucleotides agree with TRBD2. V lost 5 bases and J lost 10; bases outside the gene matches: 13. Germline V gene sequence: CDR1 SGHTA, CDR2 FQGNSA. The CDR3 has 15 amino acids. This CDR3 reads CASSGYLAGTGEQFF. CDR3 DNA sequence: TGTGCCAGCAGCGGATACTTAGCGGGAACGGGCGAGCAGTTCTTC.

This chain joins TRBV2 and TRBJ1-1; D is possibly TRBD1 (5 bases). Trimming shortened V by 6 bases and J by 8 bases, and 16 bases separated the two germline ends. This CDR3 contains 13 residues. Germline V lookup: CDR1 SNHLY, CDR2 FYNNEI. CDR3 sequence reads: CASRSFRDGEAFF. As DNA, the CDR3 is TGTGCCAGCAGATCCTTCCGGGACGGAGAAGCTTTCTTT. The whole variable domain, remainder taken from reference TRBV2 and TRBJ1-1, is EPEVTQTPSHQVTQMGQEVILRCVPISNHLYFYWYRQILGQKVEFLVSFYNNEISEKSEIFDDQFSVERPDGSNFTLKIRSTKLEDSAMYFCASRSFRDGEAFFGQGTRLTVV.

The V call is TRBV28, the J call TRBJ1-2; 7 bases are shared with TRBD1. Germline CDR1 MDHEN, CDR2 SYDVKM. This CDR3 region has 13 residues. The V gene end was trimmed by 7 bases and the J gene end by 8 bases; junction bases not matched to a gene: 10. The chain's CDR3 is CASILTGTIGYTF. As DNA, the CDR3 is TGTGCCAGCATCTTGACAGGGACCATCGGCTACACCTTC.

The J gene is TRBJ2-7, the V gene TRBV24-1; D tentatively reads TRBD1 or TRBD2 (5 bases each). Germline values: CDR1 KGHDR, CDR2 SFDVKD. The germline V and J ends were trimmed by 3 bases and 2 bases, with 7 bases remaining between them. This CDR3 spans 13 amino acids. As DNA, the CDR3 is TGTGCCACCAGTGATGGGGGTACCTACGAGCAGTACTTC. Translation gives CATSDGGTYEQYF.

V usage is TRBV4-1 and J usage is TRBJ2-1; a possible D gene is TRBD2 (5 bases). The CDR3 runs 15 residues. In germline, CDR1 is MGHRA, CDR2 YSYEKL. V was pared by 5 bases and J by 0 bases, with 11 bases between. CDR3 DNA: TGCGCCAGCAGCTGGTCCAGCGGCTCCTACAATGAGCAGTTCTTC. This encodes CASSWSSGSYNEQFF.

This clonotype is a singleton in its sample. J is TRBJ2-7 and V is TRBV18; TRBD1 agrees at 8 bases. The CDR3 has 14 amino acids. Germline V gives CDR1 KGHSH, CDR2 LQKENI. With 6 bases clipped from V and 5 bases from J, the junction kept 9 bases outside the gene matches. The CDR3 spells CASSPGQENHEQYF. CDR3 nucleotide sequence: TGTGCCAGCTCCCCGGGACAGGAAAACCACGAGCAGTACTTC. The full variable domain, its missing parts supplied by reference TRBV18 and TRBJ2-7, is NAGVMQNPRHLVRRRGQEARLRCSPMKGHSHVYWYRQLPEEGLKFMVYLQKENIIDESGMPKERFSAEFPKEGPSILRIQQVVRGDSAAYFCASSPGQENHEQYFGPGTRLTVT.

The genes are TRBV5-5 and TRBJ2-7, with 8 bases lining up with TRBD2. The germline CDR1 and CDR2 sequences are SGHKS and YYEKEE (reference sequence). The CDR3 runs 16 residues. V was clipped by 1 base and J by 5 bases; unmatched bases: 11. The CDR3 region is CASSLPRGAGANEQYF. The CDR3 DNA reads as TGTGCCAGCAGCTTGCCCCGGGGAGCGGGAGCCAACGAGCAGTACTTC.

The chain carries TRBV7-2 and TRBJ2-7; 14 nucleotides match TRBD2. After removal of 4 bases from V and 6 bases from J, the junction contained 2 bases not matched to a gene. CDR1 and CDR2 from the germline V gene are SGHTA and FQGNSA. The CDR3 has 14 amino acids. The CDR3 sequence is CASSSGLAGVEQYF. CDR3 in DNA: TGTGCCAGCAGCTCGGGACTAGCGGGAGTCGAGCAGTACTTC. Looking up the rest from reference TRBV7-2 and TRBJ2-7 gives the full variable domain: GAGVSQSPSNKVTEKGKDVELRCDPISGHTALYWYRQSLGQGLEFLIYFQGNSAPDKSGLPSDRFSAERTGGSVSTLTIQRTQQEDSAVYLCASSSGLAGVEQYFGPGTRLTVT.

V gene TRBV7-9 combines with J gene TRBJ2-5; TRBD2 matches 9 bases. The CDR3 loop spans 14 amino acids. J was trimmed by 5 bases and V by 5 bases; bases with no gene match: 6. CDR1 is SEHNR, CDR2 FQNEAQ, per germline (reference sequence). For the CDR3, the DNA is TGTGCCAGCAGCCGCGGGGGGGCCGATGAGACCCAGTACTTC. Residues: CASSRGGADETQYF. Filled out from reference TRBV7-9 and TRBJ2-5, the complete variable domain reads DTGVSQNPRHKITKRGQNVTFRCDPISEHNRLYWYRQTLGQGPEFLTYFQNEAQLEKSRLLSDRFSAERPKGSFSTLEIQRTEQGDSAMYLCASSRGGADETQYFGPGTRLLVL.

V and J are TRBV29-1 and TRBJ1-2; possibly TRBD1 for D (5 bases). Germline V CDR1 and CDR2: SQVTM, ANQGSEA. V shed 8 bases and J shed 6 bases, with 13 bases lying between them. The CDR3 totals 11 residues. The CDR3 coding sequence is TGCAGCTGCCGGGACCTCGATGGCTACACCTTC. Translation: CSCRDLDGYTF.

The rearrangement links TRBV2 to TRBJ2-2; TRBD1 matches 9 bases. CDR3 length: 15 amino acids. CDR1 and CDR2 (germline): SNHLY, FYNNEI. V lost 5 bases and J lost 1; bases outside the gene matches: 2. The DNA for the CDR3 is TGTGCCAGCAGTTCGGGACAGGGGAACACCGGGGAGCTGTTTTTT. Its translation: CASSSGQGNTGELFF. The variable domain in full, with the rest retrieved from reference TRBV2 and TRBJ2-2, is EPEVTQTPSHQVTQMGQEVILRCVPISNHLYFYWYRQILGQKVEFLVSFYNNEISEKSEIFDDQFSVERPDGSNFTLKIRSTKLEDSAMYFCASSSGQGNTGELFFGEGSRLTVL.

The CDR3 reads CASSQVRGEQFF. The DNA of the CDR3 is TGTGCCAGCAGCCAAGTACGGGGAGAGCAGTTCTTC. The genes are TRBV3-1 and TRBJ2-1; tentative D call: TRBD2 (5 bases). The CDR3 spans 12 residues. Germline V gives CDR1 LGHDT, CDR2 YNNKEL (reference sequence). V gave up 1 base and J gave up 10 bases, with 8 bases separating them.

The count of this clonotype is one. V is TRBV4-1 and J is TRBJ2-2; D is uncertain. Germline V gives CDR1 MGHRA, CDR2 YSYEKL. The V and J ends lost 3 bases and 1 base respectively, with 6 bases between them. The CDR3 spans 14 residues. CDR3 nucleotides: TGCGCCAGCAGCCACGGAGAGAACACCGGGGAGCTGTTTTTT. Protein sequence: CASSHGENTGELFF.

This clonotype was seen a single time. V is TRBV19 and J is TRBJ2-2; D remains unclear. The CDR3 is made up of 15 amino acids. The V end was cut by 1 base, the J end by 2 bases, with 8 bases between. The germline CDR1 and CDR2 sequences are LNHDA and SQIVND (reference sequence). The CDR3 sequence is CASSIGKYNTGELFF. The DNA of the CDR3 is TGTGCCAGTAGTATAGGGAAGTATAACACCGGGGAGCTGTTTTTT.